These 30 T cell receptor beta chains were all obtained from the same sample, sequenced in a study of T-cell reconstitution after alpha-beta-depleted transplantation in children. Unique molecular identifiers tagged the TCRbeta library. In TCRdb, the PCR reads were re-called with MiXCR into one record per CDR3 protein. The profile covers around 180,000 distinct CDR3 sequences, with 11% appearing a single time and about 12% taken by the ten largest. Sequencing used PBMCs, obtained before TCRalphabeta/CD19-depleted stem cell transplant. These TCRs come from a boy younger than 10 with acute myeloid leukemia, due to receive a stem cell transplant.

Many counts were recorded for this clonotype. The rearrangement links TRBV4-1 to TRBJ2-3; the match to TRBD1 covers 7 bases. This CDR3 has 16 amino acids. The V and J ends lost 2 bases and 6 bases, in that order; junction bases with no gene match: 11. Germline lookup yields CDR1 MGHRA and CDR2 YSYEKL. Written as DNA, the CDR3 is TGCGCCAGCAGCCAACCTGGACAGGCGTTATCGGATACGCAGTATTTT. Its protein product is CASSQPGQALSDTQYF.

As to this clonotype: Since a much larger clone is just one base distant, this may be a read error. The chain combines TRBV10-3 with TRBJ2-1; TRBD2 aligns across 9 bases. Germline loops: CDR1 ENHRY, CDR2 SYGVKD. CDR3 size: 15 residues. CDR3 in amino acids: CAINESLAGIGEQFF. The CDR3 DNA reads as TGTGCCATCAATGAGTCTCTAGCGGGAATTGGTGAGCAGTTCTTC.

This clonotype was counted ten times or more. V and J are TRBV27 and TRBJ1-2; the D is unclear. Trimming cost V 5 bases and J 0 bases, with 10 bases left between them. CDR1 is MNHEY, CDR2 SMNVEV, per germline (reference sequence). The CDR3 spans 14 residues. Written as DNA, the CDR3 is TGTGCCAGCAGTCTTGGCGGGGCTAACTATGGCTACACCTTC. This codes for CASSLGGANYGYTF.

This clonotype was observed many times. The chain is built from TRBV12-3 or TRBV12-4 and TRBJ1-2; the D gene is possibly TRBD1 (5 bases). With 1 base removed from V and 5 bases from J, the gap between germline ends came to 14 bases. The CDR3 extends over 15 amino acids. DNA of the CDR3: TGTGCCAGCAGTTTAGGGGAGACAGATCGGTATGGCTACACCTTC. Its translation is CASSLGETDRYGYTF.

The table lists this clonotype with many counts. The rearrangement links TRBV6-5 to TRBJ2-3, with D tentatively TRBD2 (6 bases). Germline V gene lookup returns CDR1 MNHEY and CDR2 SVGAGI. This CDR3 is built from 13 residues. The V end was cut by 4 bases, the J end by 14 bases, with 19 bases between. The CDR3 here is CASSSGLSDSPYF. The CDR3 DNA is TGTGCCAGCAGTTCGGGACTTTCTGATTCCCCGTATTTT.

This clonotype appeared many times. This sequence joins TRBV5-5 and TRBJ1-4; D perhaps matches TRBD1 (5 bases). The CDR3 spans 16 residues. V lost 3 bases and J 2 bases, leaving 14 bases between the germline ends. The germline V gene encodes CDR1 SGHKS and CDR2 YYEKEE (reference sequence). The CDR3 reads CASSWGQPGTNEKLFF. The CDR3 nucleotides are TGTGCCAGCAGCTGGGGCCAACCGGGGACTAATGAAAAACTGTTTTTT.

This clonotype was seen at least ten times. This chain's CDR3 is CASSFQAVSFHEQYF. In DNA, the CDR3 is TGTGCCAGCAGTTTTCAGGCAGTTTCGTTCCACGAGCAGTACTTC. The chain recombines TRBV6-5 with TRBJ2-7; D unclear. The CDR3 runs 15 residues. V was cut by 4 bases and J by 5 bases, with 18 bases left in between. Germline V gene lookup returns CDR1 MNHEY and CDR2 SVGAGI.

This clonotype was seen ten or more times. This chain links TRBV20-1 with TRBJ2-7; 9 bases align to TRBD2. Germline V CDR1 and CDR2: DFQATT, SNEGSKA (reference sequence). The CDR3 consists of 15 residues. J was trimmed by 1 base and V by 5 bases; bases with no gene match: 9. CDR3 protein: CSAPDPLAGSYEQYF. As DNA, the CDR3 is TGCAGTGCTCCGGACCCCCTAGCGGGGTCCTACGAGCAGTACTTC.

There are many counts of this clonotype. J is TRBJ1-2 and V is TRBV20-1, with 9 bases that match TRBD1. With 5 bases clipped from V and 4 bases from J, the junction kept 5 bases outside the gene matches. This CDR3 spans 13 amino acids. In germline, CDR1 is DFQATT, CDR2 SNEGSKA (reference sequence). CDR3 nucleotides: TGCAGTGCTCGAGTGACAGGGGGCTATGGCTACACCTTC. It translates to CSARVTGGYGYTF.

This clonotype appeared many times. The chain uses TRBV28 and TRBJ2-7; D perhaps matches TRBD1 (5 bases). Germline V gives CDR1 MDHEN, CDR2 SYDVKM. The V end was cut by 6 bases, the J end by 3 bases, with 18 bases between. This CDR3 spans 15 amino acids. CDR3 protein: CASRNDREPRYEQYF. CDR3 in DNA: TGTGCCAGCAGAAACGACAGAGAACCTCGCTACGAGCAGTACTTC.

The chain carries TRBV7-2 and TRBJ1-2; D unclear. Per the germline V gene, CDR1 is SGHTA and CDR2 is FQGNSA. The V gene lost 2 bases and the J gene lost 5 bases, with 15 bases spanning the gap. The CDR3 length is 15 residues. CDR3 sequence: CASSLWYPDAYGYTF. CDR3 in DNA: TGTGCCAGCAGCTTATGGTACCCAGATGCATATGGCTACACCTTC.

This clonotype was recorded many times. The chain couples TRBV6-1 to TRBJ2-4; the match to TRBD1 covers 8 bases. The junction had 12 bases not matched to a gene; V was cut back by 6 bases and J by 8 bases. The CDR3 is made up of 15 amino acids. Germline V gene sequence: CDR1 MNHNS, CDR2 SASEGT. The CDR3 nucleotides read TGTGCCAGCAGGTTCCTGGGTCAGGGGGCCGACATTCAGTACTTC. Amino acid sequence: CASRFLGQGADIQYF.

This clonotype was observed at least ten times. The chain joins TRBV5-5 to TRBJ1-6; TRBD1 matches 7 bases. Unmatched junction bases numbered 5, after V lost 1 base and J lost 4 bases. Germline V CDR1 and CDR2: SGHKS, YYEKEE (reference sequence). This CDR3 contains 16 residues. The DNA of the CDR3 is TGTGCCAGCAGCTTGCGCTCGGGACAGTATAATTCACCCCTCCACTTT. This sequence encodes CASSLRSGQYNSPLHF.

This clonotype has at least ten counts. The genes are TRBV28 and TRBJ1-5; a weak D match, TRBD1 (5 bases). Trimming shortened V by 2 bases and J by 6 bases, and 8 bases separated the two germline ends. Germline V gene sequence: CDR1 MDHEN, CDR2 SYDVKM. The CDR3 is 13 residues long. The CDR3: CASSLGGPQPQHF. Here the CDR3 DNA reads TGTGCCAGCAGTTTAGGGGGTCCTCAGCCCCAGCATTTT.

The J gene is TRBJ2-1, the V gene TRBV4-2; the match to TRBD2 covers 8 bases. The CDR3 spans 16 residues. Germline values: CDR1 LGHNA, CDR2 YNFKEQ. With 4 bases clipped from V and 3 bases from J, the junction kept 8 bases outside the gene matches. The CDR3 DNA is TGTGCCAGCAGCCTTATCCTAGCGGGTAACTACAATGAGCAGTTCTTC. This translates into CASSLILAGNYNEQFF.

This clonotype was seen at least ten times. The CDR3: CASSPMGGQGTGANVLTF. DNA of the CDR3: TGTGCCAGCAGCCCTATGGGGGGACAGGGGACCGGGGCCAACGTCCTGACTTTC. This rearrangement joins TRBV25-1 to TRBJ2-6, with TRBD1 identical over 10 bases. CDR1 is MGHDK and CDR2 is SYGVNS in the germline V gene. This CDR3 is built from 18 residues. The junction had 12 bases not matched to a gene; V was cut back by 6 bases and J by 4 bases.

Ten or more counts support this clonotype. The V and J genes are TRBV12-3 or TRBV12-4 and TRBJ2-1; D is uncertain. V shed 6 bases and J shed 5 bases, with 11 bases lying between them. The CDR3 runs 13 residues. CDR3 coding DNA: TGTGCCAGCAGCTTTCACGGAAACAATGAGCAGTTCTTC. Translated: CASSFHGNNEQFF.

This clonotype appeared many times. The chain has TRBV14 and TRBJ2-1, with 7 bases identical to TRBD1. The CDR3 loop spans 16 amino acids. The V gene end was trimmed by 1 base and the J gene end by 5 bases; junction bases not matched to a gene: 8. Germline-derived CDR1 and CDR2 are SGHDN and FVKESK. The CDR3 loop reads CASSQGIGQADNEQFF. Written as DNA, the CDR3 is TGTGCCAGCAGCCAAGGAATCGGACAGGCTGACAATGAGCAGTTCTTC.

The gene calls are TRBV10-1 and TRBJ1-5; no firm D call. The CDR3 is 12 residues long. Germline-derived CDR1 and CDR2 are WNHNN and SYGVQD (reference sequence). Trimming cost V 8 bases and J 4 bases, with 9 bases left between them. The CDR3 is CASGNQNQPQHF. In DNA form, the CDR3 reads TGCGCCAGCGGGAATCAAAATCAGCCCCAGCATTTT.

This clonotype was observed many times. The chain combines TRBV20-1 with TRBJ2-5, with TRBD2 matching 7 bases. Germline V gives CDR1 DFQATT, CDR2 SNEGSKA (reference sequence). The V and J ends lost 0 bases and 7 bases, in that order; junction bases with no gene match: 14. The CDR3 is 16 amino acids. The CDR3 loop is CSARDLTGGGPWTQYF. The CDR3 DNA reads TGCAGTGCTAGAGACCTCACGGGGGGAGGGCCGTGGACCCAGTACTTC.

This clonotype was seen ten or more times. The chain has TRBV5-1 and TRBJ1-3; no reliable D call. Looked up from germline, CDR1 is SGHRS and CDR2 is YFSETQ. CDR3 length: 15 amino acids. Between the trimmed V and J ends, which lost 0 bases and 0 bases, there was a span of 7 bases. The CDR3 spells CASSLVGSSGNTIYF. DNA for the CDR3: TGCGCCAGCAGCTTGGTGGGCAGCTCTGGAAACACCATATATTTT.

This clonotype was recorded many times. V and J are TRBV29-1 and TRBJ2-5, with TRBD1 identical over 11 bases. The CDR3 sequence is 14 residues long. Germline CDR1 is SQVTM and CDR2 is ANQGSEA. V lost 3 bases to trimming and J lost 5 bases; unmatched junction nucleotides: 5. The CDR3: CSVDGTGGSETQYF. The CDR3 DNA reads TGCAGCGTTGACGGGACAGGGGGATCGGAGACCCAGTACTTC.

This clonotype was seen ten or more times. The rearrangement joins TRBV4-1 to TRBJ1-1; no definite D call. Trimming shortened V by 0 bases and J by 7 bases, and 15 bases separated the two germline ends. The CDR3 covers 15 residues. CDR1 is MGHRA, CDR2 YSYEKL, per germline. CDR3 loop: CASSQDLGRAYEAFF. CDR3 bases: TGCGCCAGCAGCCAAGATTTGGGGAGGGCATATGAAGCTTTCTTT.

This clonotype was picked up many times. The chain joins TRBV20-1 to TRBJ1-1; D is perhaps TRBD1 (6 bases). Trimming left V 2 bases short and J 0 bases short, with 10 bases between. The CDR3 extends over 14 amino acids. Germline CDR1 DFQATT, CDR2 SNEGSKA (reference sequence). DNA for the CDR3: TGCAGTGCTAGAATACAGGGTTTGAACACTGAAGCTTTCTTT. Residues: CSARIQGLNTEAFF.

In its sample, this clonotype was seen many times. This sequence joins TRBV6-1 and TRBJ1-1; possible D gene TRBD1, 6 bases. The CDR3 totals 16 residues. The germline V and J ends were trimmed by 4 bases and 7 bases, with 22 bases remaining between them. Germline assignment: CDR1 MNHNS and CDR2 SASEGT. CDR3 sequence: CASSALRGGGINEAFF. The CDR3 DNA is TGTGCCAGCAGTGCCCTGCGCGGGGGCGGTATTAATGAAGCTTTCTTT.

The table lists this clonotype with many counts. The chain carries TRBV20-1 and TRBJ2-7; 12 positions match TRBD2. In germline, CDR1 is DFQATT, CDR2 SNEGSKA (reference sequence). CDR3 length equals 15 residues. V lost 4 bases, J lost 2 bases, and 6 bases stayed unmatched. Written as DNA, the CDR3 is TGCAGTGCTACAACTAGCGGGAGGATTGCCTACGAGCAGTACTTC. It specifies CSATTSGRIAYEQYF.

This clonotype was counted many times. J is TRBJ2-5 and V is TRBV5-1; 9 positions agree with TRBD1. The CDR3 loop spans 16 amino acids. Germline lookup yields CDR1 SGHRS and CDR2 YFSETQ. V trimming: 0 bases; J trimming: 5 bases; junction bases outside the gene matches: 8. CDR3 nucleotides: TGCGCCAGCAGCTTGGTGGGGACAGGGCCCGAGGAGACCCAGTACTTC. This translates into CASSLVGTGPEETQYF.

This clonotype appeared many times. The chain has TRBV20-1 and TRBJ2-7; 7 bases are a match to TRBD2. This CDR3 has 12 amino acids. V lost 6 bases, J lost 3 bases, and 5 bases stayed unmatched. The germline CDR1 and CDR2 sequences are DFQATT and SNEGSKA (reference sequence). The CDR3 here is CSASSGDYEQYV. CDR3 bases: TGCAGTGCGAGCAGCGGGGACTACGAGCAGTACGTC.

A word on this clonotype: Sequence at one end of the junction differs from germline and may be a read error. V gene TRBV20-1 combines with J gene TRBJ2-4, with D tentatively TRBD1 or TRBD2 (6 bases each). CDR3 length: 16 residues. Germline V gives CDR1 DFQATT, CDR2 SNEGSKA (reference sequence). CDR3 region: CSGRGTGTLAKNVQYF. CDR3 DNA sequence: TGCAGTGGTAGAGGGACGGGGACACTAGCCAAAAACGTTCAGTACTTC.

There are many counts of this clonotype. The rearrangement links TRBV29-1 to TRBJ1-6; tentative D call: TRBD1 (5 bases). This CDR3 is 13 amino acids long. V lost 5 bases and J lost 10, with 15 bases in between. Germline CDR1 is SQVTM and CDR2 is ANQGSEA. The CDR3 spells CSVRRDPNSPLHF. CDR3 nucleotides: TGCAGCGTTAGGAGGGACCCAAACTCACCCCTCCACTTT.